The sequence of this TCR beta chain was determined in a study of cytomegalovirus exposure and HLA in healthy donors. The CDR3 is 13 residues long. Germline trimming cut 9 bases from V and 2 bases from J; bases unmatched to any gene: 4. The germline V gene encodes CDR1 SGHTA and CDR2 FQGTGA. The PCR contained 60 Vbeta and 13 Jbeta primers. The method was immunoSEQ multiplex PCR; TCRdb's version includes in-frame clones alone and lacks a portion of them. The sample lists approximately 190,000 clones, 75% to 90% occurring once. The sequence came from a man in his forties in good health and CMV-seropositive. The sequenced sample was PBMCs. The chain employs TRBV7-3 and TRBJ2-7, with TRBD1 identical over 10 bases. In DNA, the CDR3 is TGTGCCAGTAACGGACAGGGGGCCTACGAGCAGTACTTC. Its translation: CASNGQGAYEQYF.